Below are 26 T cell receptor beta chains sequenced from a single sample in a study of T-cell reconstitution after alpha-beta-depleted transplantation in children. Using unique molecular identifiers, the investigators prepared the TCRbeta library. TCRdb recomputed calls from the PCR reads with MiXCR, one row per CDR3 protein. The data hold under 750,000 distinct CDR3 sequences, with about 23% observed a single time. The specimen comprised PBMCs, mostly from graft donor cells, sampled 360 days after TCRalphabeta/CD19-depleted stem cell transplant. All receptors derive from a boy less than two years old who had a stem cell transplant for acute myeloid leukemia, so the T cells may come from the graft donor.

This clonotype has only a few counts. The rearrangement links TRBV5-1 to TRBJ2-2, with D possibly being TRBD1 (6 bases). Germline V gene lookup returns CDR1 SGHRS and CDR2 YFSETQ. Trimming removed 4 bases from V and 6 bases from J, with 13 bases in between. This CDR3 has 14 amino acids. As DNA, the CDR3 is TGCGCCAGCAGCGTCGGACAGCTAGCCGGGGAGCTGTTTTTT. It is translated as CASSVGQLAGELFF.

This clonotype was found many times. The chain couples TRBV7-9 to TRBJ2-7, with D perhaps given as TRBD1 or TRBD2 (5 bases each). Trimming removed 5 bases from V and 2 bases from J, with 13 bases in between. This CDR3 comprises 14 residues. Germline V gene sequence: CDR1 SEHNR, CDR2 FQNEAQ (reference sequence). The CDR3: CASSPGASTYEQYF. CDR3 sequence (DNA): TGTGCCAGCAGCCCCGGGGCATCGACCTACGAGCAGTACTTC.

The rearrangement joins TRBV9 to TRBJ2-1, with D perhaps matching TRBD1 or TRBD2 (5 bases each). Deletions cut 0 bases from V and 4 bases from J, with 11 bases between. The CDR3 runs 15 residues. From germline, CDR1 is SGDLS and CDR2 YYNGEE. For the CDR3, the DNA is TGTGCCAGCAGCGTAGCGGGACCACCATACAATGAGCAGTTCTTC. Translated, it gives CASSVAGPPYNEQFF.

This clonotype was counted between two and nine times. The CDR3 DNA follows: TGCGCCAGCAGCCAAATCGGACTAGCGGGGGAGACCCAGTACTTC. It yields the protein CASSQIGLAGETQYF. The V and J genes are TRBV4-1 and TRBJ2-5; TRBD2 matches 12 bases. Germline lookup yields CDR1 MGHRA and CDR2 YSYEKL. V trimming: 2 bases; J trimming: 5 bases; junction bases outside the gene matches: 3. The CDR3 spans 15 residues.

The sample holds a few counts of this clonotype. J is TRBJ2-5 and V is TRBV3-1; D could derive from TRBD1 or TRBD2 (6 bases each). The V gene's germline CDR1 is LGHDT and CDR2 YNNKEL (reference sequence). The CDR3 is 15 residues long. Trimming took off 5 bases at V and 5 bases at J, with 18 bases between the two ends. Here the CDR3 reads CASSSMEVGGETQYF. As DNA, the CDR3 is TGTGCCAGCAGCTCCATGGAAGTAGGGGGGGAGACCCAGTACTTC.

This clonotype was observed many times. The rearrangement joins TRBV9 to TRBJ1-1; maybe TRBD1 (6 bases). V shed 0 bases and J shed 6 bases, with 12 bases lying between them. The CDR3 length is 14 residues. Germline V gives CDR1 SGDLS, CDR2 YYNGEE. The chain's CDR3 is CASSVDRGAAEAFF. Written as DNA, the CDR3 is TGTGCCAGCAGCGTAGATCGGGGGGCGGCTGAAGCTTTCTTT.

The CDR3 sequence: CASRELGTDTQYF. The CDR3, as DNA: TGTGCCAGCAGAGAACTGGGGACAGATACGCAGTATTTT. The chain is built from TRBV14 and TRBJ2-3; no clear D. Trimming took 6 bases from V and 3 from J, leaving 10 bases between them. The germline V gene has CDR1 SGHDN and CDR2 FVKESK. This CDR3 contains 13 residues.

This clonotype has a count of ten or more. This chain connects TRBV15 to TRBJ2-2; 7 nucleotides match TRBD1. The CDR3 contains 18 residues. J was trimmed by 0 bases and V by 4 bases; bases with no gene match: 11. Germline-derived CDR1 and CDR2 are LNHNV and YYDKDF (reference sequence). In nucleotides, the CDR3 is TGTGCCACCAGCACCCGATCCTCCGGGACAGCGAACACCGGGGAGCTGTTTTTT. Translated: CATSTRSSGTANTGELFF.

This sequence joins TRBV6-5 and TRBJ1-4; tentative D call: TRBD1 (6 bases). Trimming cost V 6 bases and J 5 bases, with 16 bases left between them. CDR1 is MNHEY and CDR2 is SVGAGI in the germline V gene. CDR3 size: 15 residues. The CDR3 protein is CASRRSRGANEKLFF. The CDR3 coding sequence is TGTGCCAGCAGGAGGTCGAGGGGGGCAAATGAAAAACTGTTTTTT.

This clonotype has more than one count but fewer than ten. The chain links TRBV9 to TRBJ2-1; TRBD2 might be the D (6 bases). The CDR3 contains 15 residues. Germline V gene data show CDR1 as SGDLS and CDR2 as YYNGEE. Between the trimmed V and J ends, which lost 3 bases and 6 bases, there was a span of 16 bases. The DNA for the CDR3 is TGTGCCAGCAGCGCTCGGGAGCCGGGTATCAATGAGCAGTTCTTC. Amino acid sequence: CASSAREPGINEQFF. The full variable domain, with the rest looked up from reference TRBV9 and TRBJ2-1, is DSGVTQTPKHLITATGQRVTLRCSPRSGDLSVYWYQQSLDQGLQFLIQYYNGEERAKGNILERFSAQQFPDLHSELNLSSLELGDSALYFCASSAREPGINEQFFGPGTRLTVL.

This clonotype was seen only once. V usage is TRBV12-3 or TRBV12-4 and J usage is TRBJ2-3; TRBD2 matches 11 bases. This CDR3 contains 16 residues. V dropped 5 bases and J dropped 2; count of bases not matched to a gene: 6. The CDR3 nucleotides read TGTGCCAGCAGTACCCTAGCGGGGGGTCCCACAGATACGCAGTATTTT. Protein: CASSTLAGGPTDTQYF.

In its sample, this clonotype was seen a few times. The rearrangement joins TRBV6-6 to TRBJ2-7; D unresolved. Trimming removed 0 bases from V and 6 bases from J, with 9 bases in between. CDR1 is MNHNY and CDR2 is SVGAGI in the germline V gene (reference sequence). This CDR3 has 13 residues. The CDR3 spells CASSYSNNGEQYV. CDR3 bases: TGTGCCAGCAGTTACTCGAATAATGGCGAGCAGTACGTC.

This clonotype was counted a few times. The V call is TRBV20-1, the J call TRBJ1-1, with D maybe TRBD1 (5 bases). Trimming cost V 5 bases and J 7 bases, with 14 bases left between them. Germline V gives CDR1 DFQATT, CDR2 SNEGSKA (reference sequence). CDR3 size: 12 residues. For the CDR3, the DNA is TGCAGTGCTCCCGTTACAGGCCTTGAAGCTTTCTTT. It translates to CSAPVTGLEAFF.

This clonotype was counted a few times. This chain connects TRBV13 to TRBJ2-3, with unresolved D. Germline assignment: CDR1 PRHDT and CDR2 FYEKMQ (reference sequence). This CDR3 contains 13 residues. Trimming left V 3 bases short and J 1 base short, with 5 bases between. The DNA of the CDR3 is TGTGCCAGCAGCTTCCCAGGCACAGATACGCAGTATTTT. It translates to CASSFPGTDTQYF.

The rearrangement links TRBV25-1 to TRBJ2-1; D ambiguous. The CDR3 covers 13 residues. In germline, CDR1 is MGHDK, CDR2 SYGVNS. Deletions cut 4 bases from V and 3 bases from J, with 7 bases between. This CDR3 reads CASSGANYNEQFF. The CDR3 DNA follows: TGTGCCAGCAGTGGCGCAAACTACAATGAGCAGTTCTTC.

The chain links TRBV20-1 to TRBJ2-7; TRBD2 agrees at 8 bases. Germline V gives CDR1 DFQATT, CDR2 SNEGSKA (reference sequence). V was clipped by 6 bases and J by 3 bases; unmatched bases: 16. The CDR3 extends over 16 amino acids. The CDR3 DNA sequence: TGCAGTGCGGAAAGGAGGAGTCGAAGCGGGGGCTACGAGCAGTACTTC. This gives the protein CSAERRSRSGGYEQYF.

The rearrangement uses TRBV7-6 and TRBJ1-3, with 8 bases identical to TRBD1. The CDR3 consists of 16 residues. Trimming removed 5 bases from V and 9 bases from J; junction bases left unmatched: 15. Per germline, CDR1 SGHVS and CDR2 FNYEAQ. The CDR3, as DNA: TGTGCCAGCAGCAACATTTACTCCCGGGACAGGACCACCATATATTTT. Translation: CASSNIYSRDRTTIYF.

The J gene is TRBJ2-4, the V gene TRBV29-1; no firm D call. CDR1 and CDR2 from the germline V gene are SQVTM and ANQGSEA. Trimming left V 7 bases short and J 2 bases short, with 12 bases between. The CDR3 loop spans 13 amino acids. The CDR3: CSGATSSKNIQYF. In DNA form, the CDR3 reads TGCAGCGGCGCTACGAGTTCCAAAAACATTCAGTACTTC.

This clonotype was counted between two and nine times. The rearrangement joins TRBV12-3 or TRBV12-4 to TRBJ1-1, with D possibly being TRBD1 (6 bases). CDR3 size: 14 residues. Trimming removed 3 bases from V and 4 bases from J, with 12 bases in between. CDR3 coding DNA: TGTGCCAGCAGTTTCGGGGGGCAAGTCACTGAAGCTTTCTTT. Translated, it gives CASSFGGQVTEAFF.

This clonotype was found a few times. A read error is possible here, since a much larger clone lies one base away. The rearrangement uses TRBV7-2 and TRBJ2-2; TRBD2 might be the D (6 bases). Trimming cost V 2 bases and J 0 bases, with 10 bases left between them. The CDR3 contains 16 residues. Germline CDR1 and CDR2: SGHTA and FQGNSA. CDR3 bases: TGTGCCAGCAGCTTAAGGCGACTAGCGAACACCGGGGAGCTGTTTTTT. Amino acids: CASSLRRLANTGELFF.

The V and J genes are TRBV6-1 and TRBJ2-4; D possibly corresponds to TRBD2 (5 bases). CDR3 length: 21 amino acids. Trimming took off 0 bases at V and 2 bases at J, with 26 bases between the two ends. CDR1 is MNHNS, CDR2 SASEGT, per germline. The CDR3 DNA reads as TGTGCCAGCAGTGAAGCGCTTCGCAGGACTGAGCGTTTGTTACCCAAAAACATTCAGTACTTC. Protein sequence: CASSEALRRTERLLPKNIQYF.

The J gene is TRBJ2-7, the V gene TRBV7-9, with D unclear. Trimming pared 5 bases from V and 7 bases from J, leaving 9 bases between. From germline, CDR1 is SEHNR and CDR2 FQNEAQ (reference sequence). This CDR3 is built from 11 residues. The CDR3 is CASSAGPEQYF. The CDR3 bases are TGTGCCAGCAGCGCCGGGCCTGAGCAGTACTTC.

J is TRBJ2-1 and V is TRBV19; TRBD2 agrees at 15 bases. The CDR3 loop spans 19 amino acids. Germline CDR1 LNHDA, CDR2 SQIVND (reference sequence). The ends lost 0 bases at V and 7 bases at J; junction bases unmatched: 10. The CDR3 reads CASSIDHGLAGGPWNEQFF. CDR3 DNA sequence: TGTGCCAGTAGTATAGATCATGGACTAGCGGGGGGGCCTTGGAATGAGCAGTTCTTC.

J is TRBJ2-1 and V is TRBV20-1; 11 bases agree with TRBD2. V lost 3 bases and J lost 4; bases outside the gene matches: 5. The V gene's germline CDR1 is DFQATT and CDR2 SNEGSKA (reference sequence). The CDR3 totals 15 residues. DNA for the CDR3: TGCAGTGCTAGTTCCAGGACTAGCGGGTACAATGAGCAGTTCTTC. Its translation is CSASSRTSGYNEQFF.

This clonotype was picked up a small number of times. The CDR3: CASSLLKTQYF. CDR3 DNA sequence: TGTGCCAGCAGTTTGTTGAAGACCCAGTACTTC. This chain uses TRBV28 with TRBJ2-5; D not certain. Germline-derived CDR1 and CDR2 are MDHEN and SYDVKM. Deletions cut 3 bases from V and 6 bases from J, with 5 bases between. The length of the CDR3 is 11 residues.

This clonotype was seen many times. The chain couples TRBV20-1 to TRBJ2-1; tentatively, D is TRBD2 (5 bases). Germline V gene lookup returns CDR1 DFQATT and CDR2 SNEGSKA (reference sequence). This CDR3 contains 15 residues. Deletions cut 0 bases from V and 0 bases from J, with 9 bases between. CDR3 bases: TGCAGTGCTAGAGATTCGGGGAGCTCCTACAATGAGCAGTTCTTC. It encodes CSARDSGSSYNEQFF.